This T cell receptor (beta chain) was sequenced in a study of blood T cell repertoires in COVID-19. For the study at large: Donors in the United States, Italy and Spain gave samples during acute or convalescent COVID-19. Sources were T cells, B-cell-depleted T cells, or PBMCs; the material itself was cDNA or gDNA.

Original handling: Quantification of nucleated cells was approximated via reference gene primer amplification. Sequencing used immunoSEQ multiplex PCR; TCRdb keeps in-frame clones, though not all of them. D and trimming were read from the DNA, whereas the V and J calls and clone size are those reported in that table. The sample contains fewer than 250,000 clones, about four fifths of which appear only once. The CDR3 length is 14 residues. Between the trimmed V and J ends, which lost 5 bases and 2 bases, there was a span of 11 bases. CDR1 is LNHDA and CDR2 is SQIVND in the germline V gene (reference sequence).

The TCR sequence derives from a woman aged 45 to 65 with acute or convalescent COVID-19. Sequencing was carried out using peripheral blood. The genes are TRBV19 and TRBJ2-3; D unresolved. CDR3 amino acids: CASSLRVLTDTQYF. The CDR3 DNA is TGTGCCAGTAGTCTCCGGGTCCTCACAGATACGCAGTATTTT.